The clone carrying this T cell receptor (beta chain) has just one count. Its antigen remains unidentified. The sample is drawn from a study of CD8 T cell repertoires and HIV-1 epitope variants. About the study: Separate wells received one of Twenty-five Gag or Nef variant peptides.

Study-level results: Nef KF9 drew about five clonotypes and HW9 one, without TAALDMSHF responses.

The germline V gene encodes CDR1 LNHDA and CDR2 SQIVND (reference sequence). The CDR3 has 14 residues. The V and J ends lost 8 bases and 4 bases respectively, with 17 bases between them. Measured with immunoSEQ multiplex PCR; TCRdb has only the in-frame clones, and not every one. The table includes approximately 4,200 clones, about 67% detected once. The TCR comes from a male donor with HIV. The chain employs TRBV19 and TRBJ1-1, with D possibly TRBD1 on 5 matching bases. Material: cultured CD8+ T cells derived from PBMCs. CDR3 nucleotide sequence: TGTGCCAGTCTACCCGGGGCTAGGGGCACTGAAGCTTTCTTT. It translates to CASLPGARGTEAFF.